One and the same sample provided the 3 T cell receptor beta chains below, sequenced in a study of identical twins. TCRdb re-called the 5' RACE reads through MiXCR, storing one row per CDR3 protein. The sample records under 300,000 distinct CDR3 sequences, roughly 7.1% being singletons. These data also featured in a second study, about T cells expressing NK-cell markers.

Sequenced input: CD8+ T cells sorted from blood. Receptors originate from a woman younger than 30 in good health.

This clonotype has just a few counts. The chain couples TRBV20-1 to TRBJ2-7; 10 bases fit TRBD1. The length of the CDR3 is 13 residues. CDR1 is DFQATT, CDR2 SNEGSKA, per germline (reference sequence). V lost 6 bases and J lost 3; bases outside the gene matches: 5. CDR3 DNA: TGCAGTGCCGTAGGACAGGGGGTCTACGAGCAGTACTTC. Amino acids: CSAVGQGVYEQYF.

This clonotype was found a few times. The V and J genes are TRBV27 and TRBJ2-3, with a possible D match to TRBD2 (7 bases). The V gene lost 6 bases and the J gene lost 2 bases, with 15 bases spanning the gap. The CDR3 runs to 15 residues. The germline V gene encodes CDR1 MNHEY and CDR2 SMNVEV (reference sequence). CDR3 DNA: TGTGCCAGCAGGGAACAGGGACTACCCACAGATACGCAGTATTTT. This gives the protein CASREQGLPTDTQYF.

The sample holds a few counts of this clonotype. The gene calls are TRBV11-3 and TRBJ2-5; possible D gene TRBD1, 5 bases. V gave up 6 bases and J gave up 3 bases, with 8 bases separating them. CDR1 is SGHNT and CDR2 is YENEEA in the germline V gene. The CDR3 runs to 12 residues. CDR3 nucleotide sequence: TGTGCCAGCAGATCGACAGAAGAGACCCAGTACTTC. This codes for CASRSTEETQYF.